This record looks at one TCR beta chain sequence and its context. Germline CDR1 reads MNHNS; CDR2 reads SASEGT. V lost 3 bases and J lost 4, with 18 bases in between. This CDR3 is built from 16 residues. These data are taken from a study of brain T cells in children with intractable seizures. Indicated time point: blood from clinic visit 5 months post-surgery; TSC patient then seizure free. Measured with immunoSEQ multiplex PCR; TCRdb has only the in-frame clones, and not every one. The profile shows under 400,000 clones, roughly 92% of them singletons. Specimen: peripheral blood, collected approximately 5 months after surgery. The chain joins TRBV6-1 to TRBJ1-1; D remains ambiguous. This TCR came from a boy younger than two with tuberous sclerosis and intractable seizures. CDR3 protein: CASSEVLPGTGTEAFF. DNA of the CDR3: TGTGCCAGCAGTGAGGTCCTGCCGGGTACGGGCACTGAAGCTTTCTTT.